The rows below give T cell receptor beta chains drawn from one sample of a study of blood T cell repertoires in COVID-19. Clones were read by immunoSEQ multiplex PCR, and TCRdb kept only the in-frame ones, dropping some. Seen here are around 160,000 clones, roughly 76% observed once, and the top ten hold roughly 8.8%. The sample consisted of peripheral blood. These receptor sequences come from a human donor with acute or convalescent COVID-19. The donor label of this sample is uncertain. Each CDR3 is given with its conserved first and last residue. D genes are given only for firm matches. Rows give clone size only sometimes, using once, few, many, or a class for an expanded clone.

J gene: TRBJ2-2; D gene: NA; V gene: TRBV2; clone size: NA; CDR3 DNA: TGTGCCAGCAGGGCGGAGAGAGAGACCGGGGAGCTGTTTTTT; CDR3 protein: CASRAERETGELFF
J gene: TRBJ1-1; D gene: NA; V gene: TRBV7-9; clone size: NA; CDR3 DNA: TGTGCCAGCAGCTTAAGGGGGATTGAGACTGAAGCTTTCTTT; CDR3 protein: CASSLRGIETEAFF
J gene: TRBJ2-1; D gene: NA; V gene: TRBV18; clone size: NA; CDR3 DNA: TGTGCCAGCTCACAGGGGTATGAGCAGTTCTTC; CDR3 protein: CASSQGYEQFF
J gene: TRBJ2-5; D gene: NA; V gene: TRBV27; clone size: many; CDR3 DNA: TGTGCCAGCAGTTTAGTCGCAGGGGTGCCTTCAGAGACCCAGTACTTC; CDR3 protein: CASSLVAGVPSETQYF
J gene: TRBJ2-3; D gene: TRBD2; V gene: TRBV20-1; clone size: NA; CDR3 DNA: TGCAGTGCTAGTCGTACTACTAGCGGGGGGGACACAGATACGCAGTATTTT; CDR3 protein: CSASRTTSGGDTDTQYF
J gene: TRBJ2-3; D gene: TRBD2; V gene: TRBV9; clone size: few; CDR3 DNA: TGTGCCAGCAGCGTAAGCGGGGGACCCTATACGCAGTATTTT; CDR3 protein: CASSVSGGPYTQYF
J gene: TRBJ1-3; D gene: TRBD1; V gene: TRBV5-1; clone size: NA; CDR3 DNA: TGCGCCAGCAGCTCCGATCACAGGGGCTCTGGAAACACCATATATTTT; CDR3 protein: CASSSDHRGSGNTIYF
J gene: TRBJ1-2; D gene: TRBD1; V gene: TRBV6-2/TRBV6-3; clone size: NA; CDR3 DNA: TGTGCCAGCAACCCAGGGGGCAGTTTGCTTGGCTACACCTTC; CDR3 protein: CASNPGGSLLGYTF
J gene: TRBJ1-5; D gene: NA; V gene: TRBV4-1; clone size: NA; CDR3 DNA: TGCGCCAGCAGCCAAGATAGAACAGGGCGACAGCCCCAGCATTTT; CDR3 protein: CASSQDRTGRQPQHF
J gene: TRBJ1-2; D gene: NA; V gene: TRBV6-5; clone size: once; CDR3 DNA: TGTGCCAGCAGTTACGGCAGGGGCAACTATGGCTACACCTTC; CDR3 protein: CASSYGRGNYGYTF
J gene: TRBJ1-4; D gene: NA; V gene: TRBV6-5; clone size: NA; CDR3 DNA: TGTGCCAGCAGTAAGGGGGAGTACGGGGAAAAACTGTTTTTT; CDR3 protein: CASSKGEYGEKLFF
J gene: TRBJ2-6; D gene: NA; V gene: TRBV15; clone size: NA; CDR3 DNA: TGTGCCACCAGAACGAGGGGGGCCAACGTCCTGACTTTC; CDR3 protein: CATRTRGANVLTF
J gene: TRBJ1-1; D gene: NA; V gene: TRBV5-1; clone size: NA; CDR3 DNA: TGCGCCAGCAGCTTACAGGCCGCCAAGGGCACTGAAGCTTTCTTT; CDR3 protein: CASSLQAAKGTEAFF
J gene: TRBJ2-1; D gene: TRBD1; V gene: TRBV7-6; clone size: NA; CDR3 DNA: TGTGCCAGCAGCTTAGGGGGACAGGGGGCGCGAAATGAGCAGTTCTTC; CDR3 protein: CASSLGGQGARNEQFF
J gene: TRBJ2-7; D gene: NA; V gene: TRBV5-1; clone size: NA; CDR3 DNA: TGCGCCAGCAGCCCGATACCGGGACAAGACTCCTACGAGCAGTACTTC; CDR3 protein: CASSPIPGQDSYEQYF
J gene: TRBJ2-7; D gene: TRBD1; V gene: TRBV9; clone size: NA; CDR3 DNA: TGTGCCAGCAGCCCCCGGGACAGGCTCTACGAGCAGTACTTC; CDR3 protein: CASSPRDRLYEQYF
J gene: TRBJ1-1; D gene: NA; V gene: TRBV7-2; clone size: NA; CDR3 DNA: TGTGCCAGCACCTCGAGAACTGAAGCTTTCTTT; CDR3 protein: CASTSRTEAFF